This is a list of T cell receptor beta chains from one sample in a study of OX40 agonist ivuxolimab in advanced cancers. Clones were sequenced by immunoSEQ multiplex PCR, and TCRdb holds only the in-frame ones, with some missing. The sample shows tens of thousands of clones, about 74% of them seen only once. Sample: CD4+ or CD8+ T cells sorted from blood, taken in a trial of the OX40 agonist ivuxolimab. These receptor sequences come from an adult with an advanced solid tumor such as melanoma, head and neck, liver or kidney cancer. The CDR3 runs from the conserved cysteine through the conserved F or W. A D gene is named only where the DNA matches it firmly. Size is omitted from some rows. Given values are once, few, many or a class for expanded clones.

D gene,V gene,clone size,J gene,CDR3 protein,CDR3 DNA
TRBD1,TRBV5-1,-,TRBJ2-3,CASNLGQGETDTQYF,TGCGCCAGCAATTTGGGACAGGGGGAAACAGATACGCAGTATTTT
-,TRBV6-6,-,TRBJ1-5,CASSYLNQPQHF,TGTGCCAGCAGTTACTTAAATCAGCCCCAGCATTTT
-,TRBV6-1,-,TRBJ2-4,CASSERGSKAIQYF,TGTGCCAGCAGTGAACGGGGCTCAAAGGCCATTCAGTACTTC
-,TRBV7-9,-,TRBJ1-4,CASSSTGGVEKLFF,TGTGCCAGCAGCTCGACTGGGGGAGTTGAAAAACTGTTTTTT
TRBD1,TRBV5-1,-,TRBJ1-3,CASSLAATGGSGNTIYF,TGCGCCAGCAGCTTGGCCGCTACAGGGGGCTCTGGAAACACCATATATTTT
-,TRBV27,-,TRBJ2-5,CASSPRGRETQYF,TGTGCCAGCAGTCCTAGAGGCCGGGAGACCCAGTACTTC
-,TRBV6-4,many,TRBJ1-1,CASRFNEGTEAFF,TGTGCCAGCAGGTTCAATGAGGGCACTGAAGCTTTCTTT
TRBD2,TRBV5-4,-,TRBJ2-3,CASRLAGGPGTQYF,TGTGCCAGCAGACTAGCGGGAGGGCCTGGGACGCAGTATTTT
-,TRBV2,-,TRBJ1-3,CASRRSPPPGVSSGNTIYF,TGTGCCAGCAGGAGGAGTCCGCCGCCAGGAGTAAGCTCTGGAAACACCATATATTTT
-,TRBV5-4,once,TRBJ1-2,CASSPQGRIANYGYTF,TGTGCCAGCAGCCCCCAGGGGCGAATAGCTAACTATGGCTACACCTTC
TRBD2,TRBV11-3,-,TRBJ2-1,CASSPRTSSGSGYNEQFF,TGTGCCAGCAGCCCCCGGACTAGTAGCGGGAGTGGTTACAATGAGCAGTTCTTC
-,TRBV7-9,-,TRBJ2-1,CASNFGVGPPKVTYNEQFF,TGTGCCAGCAACTTCGGGGTGGGGCCACCAAAAGTTACCTACAATGAGCAGTTCTTC
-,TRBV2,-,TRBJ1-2,CATWGRNYGYTF,TGTGCCACCTGGGGCAGGAACTATGGCTACACCTTC
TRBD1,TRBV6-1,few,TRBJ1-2,CASSEFGTGDGYTF,TGTGCCAGCAGTGAGTTTGGGACAGGGGATGGCTACACCTTC
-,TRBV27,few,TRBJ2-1,CASSLRGLGEQFF,TGTGCCAGCAGTTTGAGAGGCCTGGGTGAGCAGTTCTTC
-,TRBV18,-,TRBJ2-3,CASSLQDSDTQYF,TGTGCCAGCTCACTTCAAGATTCGGATACGCAGTATTTT
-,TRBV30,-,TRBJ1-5,CAWSVRGDQPQHF,TGTGCCTGGAGTGTACGGGGGGATCAGCCCCAGCATTTT
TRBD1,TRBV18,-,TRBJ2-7,CASSPARGYEQYF,TGTGCCAGCTCACCGGCCAGGGGGTACGAGCAGTACTTC
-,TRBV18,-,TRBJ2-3,CASSPPMHSTDTQYF,TGTGCCAGCTCACCACCGATGCACAGCACAGATACGCAGTATTTT
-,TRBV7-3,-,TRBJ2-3,CASSFSTGGDTQYF,TGTGCCAGCAGCTTCTCCACTGGGGGAGATACGCAGTATTTT
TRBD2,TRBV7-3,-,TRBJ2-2,CASSGGTSWTGELFF,TGTGCCAGCAGCGGAGGGACTAGCTGGACCGGGGAGCTGTTTTTT
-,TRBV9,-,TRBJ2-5,CASSVDGSGVRETQYF,TGTGCCAGCAGCGTAGACGGGAGTGGGGTTCGTGAGACCCAGTACTTC
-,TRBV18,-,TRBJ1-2,CASSPPLSNYGYTF,TGTGCCAGCTCACCACCGCTCTCTAACTATGGCTACACCTTC
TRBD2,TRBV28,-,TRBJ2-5,CASNSLLRGLEEETQYF,TGTGCCAGCAATTCTTTGCTGAGAGGACTAGAAGAGGAGACCCAGTACTTC
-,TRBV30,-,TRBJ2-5,CAWTTPRVQETQYF,TGTGCCTGGACGACCCCTCGGGTCCAAGAGACTCAGTACTTC
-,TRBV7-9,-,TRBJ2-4,CASTRENIQYF,TGTGCCAGTACCAGGGAAAACATTCAGTACTTC
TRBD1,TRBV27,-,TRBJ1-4,CASSPRPGGNEKLFF,TGTGCCAGCAGTCCCAGGCCAGGGGGCAATGAAAAACTGTTTTTT